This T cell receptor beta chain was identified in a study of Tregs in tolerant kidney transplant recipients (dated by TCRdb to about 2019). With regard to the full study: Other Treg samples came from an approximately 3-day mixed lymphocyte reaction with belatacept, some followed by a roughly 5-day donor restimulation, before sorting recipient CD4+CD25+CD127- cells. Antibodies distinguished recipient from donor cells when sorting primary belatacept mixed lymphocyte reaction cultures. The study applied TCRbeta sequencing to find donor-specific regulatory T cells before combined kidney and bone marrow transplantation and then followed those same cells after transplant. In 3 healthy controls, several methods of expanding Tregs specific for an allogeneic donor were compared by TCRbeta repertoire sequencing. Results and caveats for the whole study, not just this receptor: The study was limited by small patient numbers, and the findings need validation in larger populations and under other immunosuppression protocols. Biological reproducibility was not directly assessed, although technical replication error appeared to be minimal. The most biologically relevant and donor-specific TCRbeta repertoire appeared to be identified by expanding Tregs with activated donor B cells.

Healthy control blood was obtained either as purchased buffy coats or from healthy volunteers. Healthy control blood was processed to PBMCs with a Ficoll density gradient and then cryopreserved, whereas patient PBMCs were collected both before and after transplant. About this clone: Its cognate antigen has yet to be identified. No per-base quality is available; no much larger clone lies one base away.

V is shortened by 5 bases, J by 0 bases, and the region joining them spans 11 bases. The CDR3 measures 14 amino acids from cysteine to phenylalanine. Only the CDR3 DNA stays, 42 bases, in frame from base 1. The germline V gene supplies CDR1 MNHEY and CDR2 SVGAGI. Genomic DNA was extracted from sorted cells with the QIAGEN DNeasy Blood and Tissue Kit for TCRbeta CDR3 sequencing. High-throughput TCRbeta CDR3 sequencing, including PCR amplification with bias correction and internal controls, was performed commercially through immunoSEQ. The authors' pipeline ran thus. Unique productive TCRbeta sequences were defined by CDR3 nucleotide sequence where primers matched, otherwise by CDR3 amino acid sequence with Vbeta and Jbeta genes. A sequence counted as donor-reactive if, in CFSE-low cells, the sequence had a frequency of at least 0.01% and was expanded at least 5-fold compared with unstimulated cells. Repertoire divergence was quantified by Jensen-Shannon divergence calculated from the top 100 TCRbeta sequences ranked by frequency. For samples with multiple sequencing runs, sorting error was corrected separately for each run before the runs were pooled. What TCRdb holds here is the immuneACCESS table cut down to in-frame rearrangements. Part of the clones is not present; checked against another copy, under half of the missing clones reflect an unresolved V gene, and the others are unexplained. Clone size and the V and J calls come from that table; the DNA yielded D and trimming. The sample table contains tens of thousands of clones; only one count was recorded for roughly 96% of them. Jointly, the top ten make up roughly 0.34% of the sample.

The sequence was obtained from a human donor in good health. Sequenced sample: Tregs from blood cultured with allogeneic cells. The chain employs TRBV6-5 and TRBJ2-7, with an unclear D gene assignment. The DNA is TGTGCCAGCAGTCTCGGGTACAGCTCCTACGAGCAGTACTTC. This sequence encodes CASSLGYSSYEQYF.